The sequence of this T cell receptor (beta chain) was determined in a study of shared clonotypes between healthy human individuals. The study, taken as a whole, reports: Roughly 5% of naive CD4 clonotypes were common to a few donors. Non-shared clonotypes showed lower generation probabilities than clonotypes common to all four donors. The study sampled only blood, and tissue repertoires likely differ.

Germline V CDR1 and CDR2: KGHSH, LQKENI. The CDR3 is 16 residues long. With V trimmed by 1 base and J by 4 bases, 8 bases remained unmatched. Comment on this clone: Its antigen is not identified.

Profiling relied on immunoSEQ multiplex PCR, and the TCRdb table lists in-frame clones only, not all of them. The repertoire has millions of clones, 90% to 95% of them found once; the top ten carry over 0.12%. V gene TRBV18 combines with J gene TRBJ2-7; 9 bases are shared with TRBD1. The sample comprised naive CD4+ T cells sorted from blood. Regarding subset: CD45RA+ positively selected. The source of this sequence is a man in his late teens or twenties in good health. CDR3 nucleotide sequence: TGTGCCAGCTCACCACGTGCGGGGACAGGGTATTACGAGCAGTACTTC. Its protein product is CASSPRAGTGYYEQYF.